One and the same sample provided the 32 T cell receptor beta chains below, sequenced in a study of PD-1 blockade in classical Hodgkin lymphoma. Time point here: cycle 4 day 1 (C4D1), after more than 5 weeks of nivolumab. Exposure to brentuximab vedotin varied, and each patient had relapsed following autologous stem cell transplantation. Isolation of CD8+ T cells from thawed PBMCs used magnetic negative selection. The table came from immunoSEQ multiplex PCR; TCRdb's copy has only in-frame clones and leaves some out. This sample carries around 15,000 clones, about nine tenths of them seen once, and the ten largest clones take less than 20%. Sequences were derived from CD8+ T cells from blood, sampled before the fourth cycle of nivolumab. These receptors originate from a human donor with classical Hodgkin lymphoma.

This clone was counted between two and nine times. The rearrangement uses TRBV10-2 and TRBJ2-7; 10 positions agree with TRBD2. The length of the CDR3 is 17 residues. V trimming: 3 bases; J trimming: 6 bases; junction bases outside the gene matches: 14. Per the germline V gene, CDR1 is WSHSY and CDR2 is SAAADI. In nucleotides, the CDR3 is TGCGCCAGCAGTGACAGGGCGTCTAGCGGGGGTCTCCGCGAGCAGTACTTC. Translating gives CASSDRASSGGLREQYF.

This clone was detected only once. This chain links TRBV27 with TRBJ2-7, with D perhaps TRBD2 (6 bases). The CDR3 is 15 amino acids. V lost 5 bases, J lost 3 bases, and 17 bases lay in between. The germline V gene encodes CDR1 MNHEY and CDR2 SMNVEV (reference sequence). For the CDR3, the DNA is TGTGCCAGCAGTCCTCGCCCTAGCGAGGACTACGAGCAGTACTTC. Amino acids: CASSPRPSEDYEQYF.

This clone was picked up one time. This chain uses TRBV13 with TRBJ2-1; 11 bases map to TRBD2. Germline trimming cut 5 bases from V and 6 bases from J; bases unmatched to any gene: 9. Per germline, CDR1 PRHDT and CDR2 FYEKMQ (reference sequence). The CDR3 runs to 16 residues. The CDR3 sequence is CASSTTGTSGFNEQFF. CDR3 DNA sequence: TGTGCCAGCAGCACCACCGGGACTAGCGGATTCAATGAGCAGTTCTTC. Filled out from reference TRBV13 and TRBJ2-1, the complete variable domain reads AAGVIQSPRHLIKEKRETATLKCYPIPRHDTVYWYQQGPGQDPQFLISFYEKMQSDKGSIPDRFSAQQFSDYHSELNMSSLELGDSALYFCASSTTGTSGFNEQFFGPGTRLTVL.

The rearrangement links TRBV29-1 to TRBJ2-3, with 11 bases aligning to TRBD2. The CDR3 contains 18 residues. Trimming cost V 3 bases and J 4 bases; bases outside gene matches: 15. The germline V gene has CDR1 SQVTM and CDR2 ANQGSEA. The CDR3: CSVDGTSGPPWGPDTQYF. Written as DNA, the CDR3 is TGCAGCGTTGATGGGACTAGCGGACCACCGTGGGGGCCAGATACGCAGTATTTT.

V gene TRBV15 combines with J gene TRBJ2-2, with a weak D call TRBD1 (7 bases). V gave up 2 bases and J gave up 1 base, with 11 bases separating them. Germline-derived CDR1 and CDR2 are LNHNV and YYDKDF (reference sequence). CDR3 length: 16 residues. CDR3: CATSRRGTVNTGELFF. Here the CDR3 DNA reads TGTGCCACCAGCAGACGCGGGACAGTGAACACCGGGGAGCTGTTTTTT.

The V and J genes are TRBV4-2 and TRBJ2-5; 10 nucleotides align to TRBD2. The germline gives CDR1 LGHNA, CDR2 YNFKEQ. J lost 1 base, V lost 2 bases, and 4 bases had no gene match. The CDR3 has 16 amino acids. The CDR3 loop reads CASSQSLAGAQETQYF. The CDR3 region has the DNA TGTGCCAGCAGCCAAAGTCTAGCGGGGGCCCAAGAGACCCAGTACTTC.

The chain combines TRBV11-2 with TRBJ2-5; D not resolved. The J call is doubtful: the DNA matches TRBJ2-7 better. Looked up from germline, CDR1 is SGHAT and CDR2 is FQNNGV. This CDR3 has 12 amino acids. CDR3 coding DNA: TGTGCCAGCAGCTTAGCGGTCTACGAGCAGTACTTC. This gives the protein CASSLAVYEQYF.

The sample holds a few counts of this clone. The V call is TRBV7-3, the J call TRBJ2-2; D is ambiguous. The germline V gene has CDR1 SGHTA and CDR2 FQGTGA. This CDR3 has 14 residues. Trimming stripped 2 bases from V and 0 bases from J, with 4 bases between. This CDR3 reads CASSLVANTGELFF. In nucleotides, the CDR3 is TGTGCCAGCAGCTTAGTAGCGAACACCGGGGAGCTGTTTTTT.

The chain recombines TRBV7-3 with TRBJ2-1; D unresolved. Germline assignment: CDR1 SGHTA and CDR2 FQGTGA. The CDR3 is made up of 15 amino acids. V was pared by 0 bases and J by 2 bases, with 8 bases between. CDR3 sequence (DNA): TGTGCCAGCAGCTTAACAGGGTCAACCTACAATGAGCAGTTCTTC. This encodes CASSLTGSTYNEQFF.

The V call is TRBV30, the J call TRBJ2-3; D gene unclear. The germline V gene encodes CDR1 GTSNPN and CDR2 SVGIG (reference sequence). With 6 bases removed from V and 1 base from J, the gap between germline ends came to 8 bases. The CDR3 consists of 12 residues. The CDR3 DNA follows: TGTGCCTGTGATAGGGGCACAGATACGCAGTATTTT. Translating gives CACDRGTDTQYF.

The rearrangement joins TRBV19 to TRBJ2-2; D is ambiguous. CDR3 length: 15 residues. The germline CDR1 and CDR2 sequences are LNHDA and SQIVND (reference sequence). The V end lost 7 bases, the J end lost 0 bases, and 12 bases lay between the germline ends. The CDR3: CASMIPWANTGELFF. The CDR3 DNA reads TGTGCCAGTATGATTCCATGGGCGAACACCGGGGAGCTGTTTTTT.

The chain is built from TRBV28 and TRBJ2-2; D uncertain. The CDR3 is 16 residues long. Germline CDR1 is MDHEN and CDR2 is SYDVKM. V shed 5 bases and J shed 4 bases, with 17 bases lying between them. The CDR3 coding sequence is TGTGCCAGCAGTGTCATATTGGGTAGGATCACCGGGGAGCTGTTTTTT. Its translation: CASSVILGRITGELFF. The full variable domain, completed using reference TRBV28 and TRBJ2-2, is DVKVTQSSRYLVKRTGEKVFLECVQDMDHENMFWYRQDPGLGLRLIYFSYDVKMKEKGDIPEGYSVSREKKERFSLILESASTNQTSMYLCASSVILGRITGELFFGEGSRLTVL.

The chain recombines TRBV4-2 with TRBJ2-3; TRBD2 matches 7 bases. The CDR3 covers 18 residues. In germline, CDR1 is LGHNA, CDR2 YNFKEQ. After removal of 0 bases from V and 4 bases from J, the junction contained 13 bases not matched to a gene. As DNA, the CDR3 is TGTGCCAGCAGCCAAGATCTAGCCGCGGGAGCTGGGGCAGATACGCAGTATTTT. The encoded protein is CASSQDLAAGAGADTQYF.

The genes are TRBV19 and TRBJ2-6, with D perhaps being TRBD1 or TRBD2 (6 bases each). V shed 5 bases and J shed 2 bases, with 16 bases lying between them. The CDR3 has 17 residues. Germline CDR1 is LNHDA and CDR2 is SQIVND (reference sequence). CDR3 nucleotide sequence: TGTGCCAGTAGTCCCGGAGGGGGAACGCCTGGGGCCAACGTCCTGACTTTC. Translating it yields CASSPGGGTPGANVLTF.

The V and J genes are TRBV5-1 and TRBJ1-5; no clear D gene. This CDR3 region has 16 residues. Germline assignment: CDR1 SGHRS and CDR2 YFSETQ. V was trimmed by 8 bases and J by 5 bases, leaving 23 bases between them. CDR3 DNA sequence: TGCGCCAGGAGCCATTATAGTGTTCGGGGTTATCAGCCCCAGCATTTT. Protein sequence: CARSHYSVRGYQPQHF.

The rearrangement uses TRBV29-1 and TRBJ2-7; D remains unclear. V was clipped by 6 bases and J by 2 bases, with 11 bases between them. From germline, CDR1 is SQVTM and CDR2 ANQGSEA. The CDR3 has 12 residues. The CDR3 nucleotides read TGCAGCGTCGGAGTGGCAGCCTACGAGCAGTACTTC. This codes for CSVGVAAYEQYF.

Only a few counts were recorded for this clone. The V call is TRBV4-2, the J call TRBJ2-2, with no clear D. This CDR3 region has 12 residues. Trimming pared 5 bases from V and 0 bases from J, leaving 1 base between. Germline values: CDR1 LGHNA, CDR2 YNFKEQ. The CDR3 DNA sequence: TGTGCCAGCAGCGCGAACACCGGGGAGCTGTTTTTT. Protein: CASSANTGELFF.

The CDR3 DNA follows: TGTGCCAGCTCCCCACGGGACGCCTATTATACGCAGTATTTT. Protein: CASSPRDAYYTQYF. J is TRBJ2-3 and V is TRBV7-3; D may be TRBD1 or TRBD2 (5 bases each). CDR3 size: 14 residues. V dropped 8 bases and J dropped 7 bases, with 19 bases sitting between them. Germline-derived CDR1 and CDR2 are SGHTA and FQGTGA.

The chain uses TRBV5-1 and TRBJ1-2; no reliable D call. Trimming removed 1 base at V and 13 bases at J, with 23 bases between. This CDR3 has 15 residues. Looked up from germline, CDR1 is SGHRS and CDR2 is YFSETQ. The CDR3: CASSLLRRNYGLSTF. The CDR3 coding sequence is TGCGCCAGCAGCTTGTTGCGGCGGAACTATGGCTTGAGCACCTTC.

The chain recombines TRBV29-1 with TRBJ2-5, with TRBD2 identical over 8 bases. V lost 4 bases, J lost 2 bases, and 12 bases stayed unmatched. This CDR3 has 16 residues. In germline, CDR1 is SQVTM, CDR2 ANQGSEA. Here the CDR3 reads CSVVPRREGRQETQYF. CDR3 DNA sequence: TGCAGCGTTGTTCCTAGACGGGAGGGAAGACAAGAGACCCAGTACTTC.

This chain links TRBV2 with TRBJ2-1, with 10 bases aligning to TRBD2. Per the germline V gene, CDR1 is SNHLY and CDR2 is FYNNEI. The ends lost 2 bases at V and 9 bases at J; junction bases unmatched: 4. The CDR3 length is 14 residues. CDR3 in amino acids: CASSELAGVVEQFF. CDR3 bases: TGTGCCAGCAGTGAACTAGCGGGAGTTGTTGAGCAGTTCTTC.

The chain recombines TRBV7-9 with TRBJ2-3; tentatively, D is TRBD1 (6 bases). The CDR3 is 17 residues long. Germline V gene sequence: CDR1 SEHNR, CDR2 FQNEAQ (reference sequence). The V end was cut by 4 bases, the J end by 5 bases, with 22 bases between. The CDR3 here is CASSWGPEPSAEDTQYF. CDR3 nucleotides: TGTGCCAGCAGCTGGGGGCCGGAGCCATCCGCTGAAGATACGCAGTATTTT.

The chain joins TRBV19 to TRBJ2-2; D is possibly TRBD2 (6 bases). Trimming took 4 bases from V and 2 from J, leaving 14 bases between them. This CDR3 has 16 amino acids. Germline loops: CDR1 LNHDA, CDR2 SQIVND (reference sequence). This CDR3 reads CASSTHGGANTGELFF. The CDR3 coding sequence is TGTGCCAGTAGTACACACGGGGGAGCCAACACCGGGGAGCTGTTTTTT.

This sequence joins TRBV11-2 and TRBJ2-5; 7 nucleotides line up with TRBD2. V was clipped by 5 bases and J by 13 bases; unmatched bases: 10. Germline assignment: CDR1 SGHAT and CDR2 FQNNGV. The CDR3 extends over 12 amino acids. CDR3 sequence reads: CASSRGGKESYF. CDR3 coding DNA: TGTGCCAGCAGCCGCGGGGGTAAGGAATCGTACTTC.

This chain uses TRBV5-8 with TRBJ2-7, with D maybe TRBD1 (6 bases). V was pared by 3 bases and J by 4 bases, with 11 bases between. This CDR3 is built from 13 residues. Per germline, CDR1 SGHTS and CDR2 YDEGEE. In DNA, the CDR3 is TGTGCCAGCAGCTGGGGGCAGGGTTACGAGCAGTACTTC. Protein sequence: CASSWGQGYEQYF.

The V gene is TRBV5-5, the J gene TRBJ1-3; possible D gene TRBD1, 6 bases. Deletions cut 3 bases from V and 3 bases from J, with 7 bases between. CDR3 length equals 13 residues. Germline lookup yields CDR1 SGHKS and CDR2 YYEKEE (reference sequence). As DNA, the CDR3 is TGTGCCAGCAGCTGGACAGATGGAAACACCATATATTTT. It is translated as CASSWTDGNTIYF.

This chain joins TRBV5-4 and TRBJ2-1, with 9 bases matching TRBD2. The germline gives CDR1 SGHNT, CDR2 YYREEE (reference sequence). The CDR3 consists of 15 residues. The J segment lost 8 bases and the V segment lost 1 base, leaving 7 bases of the junction unmatched. As DNA, the CDR3 is TGTGCCAGCAGCTTGTGGGCTAGCGGGAACGATGAGCAGTTCTTC. It encodes CASSLWASGNDEQFF.

The V and J genes are TRBV28 and TRBJ2-7; perhaps TRBD2 as D (6 bases). CDR3 size: 15 residues. The germline V and J ends were trimmed by 4 bases and 2 bases, with 15 bases remaining between them. Germline V gene sequence: CDR1 MDHEN, CDR2 SYDVKM. CDR3 protein: CASSWVGTATYEQYF. The CDR3 coding sequence is TGTGCCAGCAGTTGGGTCGGGACTGCCACCTACGAGCAGTACTTC.

The V gene is TRBV28, the J gene TRBJ2-3; maybe TRBD1 (5 bases). With 2 bases removed from V and 2 bases from J, the gap between germline ends came to 11 bases. From germline, CDR1 is MDHEN and CDR2 SYDVKM. The CDR3 runs to 15 residues. The CDR3 DNA reads as TGTGCCAGCAGTTTAGAGTCACAGGACACAGATACGCAGTATTTT. Protein product: CASSLESQDTDTQYF.

V is TRBV19 and J is TRBJ1-4; maybe TRBD1 (5 bases). The length of the CDR3 is 14 residues. Trimming removed 7 bases from V and 7 bases from J, with 16 bases in between. The germline CDR1 and CDR2 sequences are LNHDA and SQIVND (reference sequence). The CDR3 region is CASNGRGNGEKLFF. The CDR3 DNA reads TGTGCCAGTAACGGGCGGGGGAACGGTGAAAAACTGTTTTTT.

The chain joins TRBV15 to TRBJ1-1; 7 nucleotides match TRBD1. This CDR3 region has 14 residues. Germline CDR1 LNHNV, CDR2 YYDKDF (reference sequence). V lost 6 bases to trimming and J lost 7 bases; unmatched junction nucleotides: 11. CDR3 sequence: CATSRGGGADEAFF. CDR3 DNA: TGTGCCACCAGTCGGGGAGGGGGCGCGGATGAAGCTTTCTTT. Using reference TRBV15 and TRBJ1-1 for the parts outside the CDR3, the full variable domain is DAMVIQNPRYQVTQFGKPVTLSCSQTLNHNVMYWYQQKSSQAPKLLFHYYDKDFNNEADTPDNFQSRRPNTSFCFLDIRSPGLGDTAMYLCATSRGGGADEAFFGQGTRLTVV.

The chain employs TRBV7-8 and TRBJ2-5; no reliable D call. Germline loops: CDR1 SGHVS, CDR2 FQNEAQ. The CDR3 consists of 15 residues. V lost 5 bases to trimming and J lost 5 bases, with 18 bases between them. CDR3 DNA: TGTGCCAGCAGCCCCCGGAGAGGTCTGGGGGAGACCCAGTACTTC. Its translation is CASSPRRGLGETQYF.